These 17 T cell receptor beta chains were all obtained from the same sample, sequenced in a study of shared clonotypes between healthy human individuals. TCRdb's copy holds only in-frame clones and misses some; the assay was immunoSEQ multiplex PCR. The sample consists of 2,500,000 or so clones, more than 80% of them appearing once. The source material was naive CD4+ T cells sorted from blood. Subset noted: CD45RA+ positively selected. Receptors were obtained from a man younger than 35 in good health.

The chain employs TRBV5-1 and TRBJ2-2; D remains unclear. The CDR3 sequence is 14 residues long. Germline CDR1 and CDR2: SGHRS and YFSETQ. Trimming took off 6 bases at V and 3 bases at J, with 12 bases between the two ends. The CDR3 nucleotides read TGCGCCAGCAATCCGGGTCAGGACACCGGGGAGCTGTTTTTT. Translated, it gives CASNPGQDTGELFF.

With respect to this clone: The sample has other DNA sequences that encode this CDR3 too. V gene TRBV18 combines with J gene TRBJ2-5; D is ambiguous. V was shortened by 2 bases and J by 5 bases, with 9 bases between the two germline ends. The CDR3 loop spans 13 amino acids. Germline V lookup: CDR1 KGHSH, CDR2 LQKENI. In DNA, the CDR3 is TGTGCCAGCTCACCAGGAGTAGGGGAGACCCAGTACTTC. It translates to CASSPGVGETQYF. Variable domain in full (rest from reference TRBV18 and TRBJ2-5): NAGVMQNPRHLVRRRGQEARLRCSPMKGHSHVYWYRQLPEEGLKFMVYLQKENIIDESGMPKERFSAEFPKEGPSILRIQQVVRGDSAAYFCASSPGVGETQYFGPGTRLLVL.

This clone showed up just once. This chain joins TRBV11-2 and TRBJ2-7; perhaps D is TRBD1 or TRBD2 (5 bases each). CDR1 is SGHAT and CDR2 is FQNNGV in the germline V gene. This CDR3 has 19 residues. Between the trimmed V and J ends, which lost 2 bases and 3 bases, there was a span of 26 bases. For the CDR3, the DNA is TGTGCCAGCAGCTTAAAGTGGGGGAAGGGGCCAGGGCGACTCTACGAGCAGTACTTC. Translated, it gives CASSLKWGKGPGRLYEQYF.

This CDR3 reads CASSFGGVDYNEQFF. The CDR3 DNA reads as TGTGCCAGCAGCTTCGGGGGGGTGGACTACAATGAGCAGTTCTTC. The rearrangement joins TRBV5-4 to TRBJ2-1; 8 bases map to TRBD2. J gave up 3 bases and V 2 bases, and 4 bases lay outside the gene matches. The CDR3 length is 15 residues. Looked up from germline, CDR1 is SGHNT and CDR2 is YYREEE (reference sequence).

The rearrangement joins TRBV5-1 to TRBJ2-1; D might be TRBD2 (6 bases). From germline, CDR1 is SGHRS and CDR2 YFSETQ. Trimming removed 5 bases from V and 8 bases from J, with 17 bases in between. CDR3 length: 14 amino acids. CDR3 bases: TGCGCCAGCAGGGGCGTGGCGGGAAAGGATGAGCAGTTCTTC. Amino acids: CASRGVAGKDEQFF.

The V gene is TRBV9, the J gene TRBJ1-1; the match to TRBD1 covers 7 bases. Per germline, CDR1 SGDLS and CDR2 YYNGEE. V lost 3 bases, J lost 4 bases, and 6 bases stayed unmatched. This CDR3 has 14 residues. The CDR3 DNA sequence: TGTGCCAGCAGCGCCCAGGGGGTGGGCACTGAAGCTTTCTTT. It specifies CASSAQGVGTEAFF.

The chain joins TRBV7-9 to TRBJ2-5, with 7 bases aligning to TRBD2. The V segment lost 10 bases and the J segment 1 base; nucleotides outside the gene matches: 12. This CDR3 contains 15 residues. The V gene's germline CDR1 is SEHNR and CDR2 FQNEAQ (reference sequence). CDR3 protein: CAKSSLADLQETQYF. The CDR3 region has the DNA TGTGCCAAATCGTCTCTAGCGGACCTCCAAGAGACCCAGTACTTC.

The chain has TRBV19 and TRBJ1-4; D ambiguous. Germline CDR1 LNHDA, CDR2 SQIVND (reference sequence). V lost 4 bases and J 7 bases, leaving 10 bases between the germline ends. The CDR3 spans 13 residues. The CDR3 sequence is CASSTVLGEKLFF. CDR3 bases: TGTGCCAGTAGTACCGTGCTAGGTGAAAAACTGTTTTTT.

The chain couples TRBV5-1 to TRBJ2-2, with D possibly TRBD1 on 5 matching bases. Trimming took 5 bases from V and 3 from J, leaving 11 bases between them. Germline V lookup: CDR1 SGHRS, CDR2 YFSETQ. CDR3 length equals 14 residues. The CDR3 reads CASRGQVDTGELFF. CDR3 in DNA: TGCGCCAGCAGGGGGCAGGTGGACACCGGGGAGCTGTTTTTT.

The chain is built from TRBV5-1 and TRBJ2-4; TRBD1 aligns across 8 bases. With 0 bases clipped from V and 3 bases from J, the junction kept 8 bases outside the gene matches. This CDR3 is built from 17 residues. Germline V gives CDR1 SGHRS, CDR2 YFSETQ. This CDR3 is CASSLALGQGRKNIQYF. DNA of the CDR3: TGCGCCAGCAGCTTGGCTCTCGGACAGGGACGCAAAAACATTCAGTACTTC.

This chain joins TRBV7-6 and TRBJ2-1; 8 nucleotides agree with TRBD2. Germline trimming cut 5 bases from V and 7 bases from J; bases unmatched to any gene: 13. This CDR3 has 16 residues. The germline gives CDR1 SGHVS, CDR2 FNYEAQ. The CDR3 here is CASSPTVAGLVNEQFF. In DNA form, the CDR3 reads TGTGCCAGCAGCCCCACCGTAGCGGGATTAGTGAATGAGCAGTTCTTC.

The chain recombines TRBV28 with TRBJ2-2, with D hard to call. Trimming stripped 3 bases from V and 9 bases from J, with 17 bases between. CDR1 is MDHEN and CDR2 is SYDVKM in the germline V gene. This CDR3 contains 15 residues. The CDR3 region is CASSFKAVILRELFF. The CDR3 DNA follows: TGTGCCAGCAGTTTCAAGGCGGTAATTTTGAGGGAGCTGTTTTTT.

V is TRBV5-6 and J is TRBJ2-5, with 8 bases aligning to TRBD2. CDR3 length: 16 amino acids. Unmatched junction bases numbered 11, after V lost 1 base and J lost 6 bases. CDR1 and CDR2 (germline): SGHDT, YYEEEE. CDR3: CASSLLAGGGGKTQYF. Here the CDR3 DNA reads TGTGCCAGCAGCTTGCTCGCGGGGGGCGGAGGAAAGACCCAGTACTTC.

This clone came up once. This CDR3 is also generated by other DNA sequences in the sample. The chain recombines TRBV5-4 with TRBJ2-3; D gene unclear. The CDR3 is 12 amino acids. Trimming cost V 10 bases and J 2 bases, with 11 bases left between them. CDR1 and CDR2 from the germline V gene are SGHNT and YYREEE (reference sequence). The CDR3 DNA is TGTGCCTCCTCTAGGATCACAGATACGCAGTATTTT. Its protein is CASSRITDTQYF.

This clone has only a few counts. The chain combines TRBV28 with TRBJ1-2; the D gene is possibly TRBD1 (6 bases). This CDR3 contains 13 residues. Trimming removed 5 bases from V and 8 bases from J, with 15 bases in between. Germline CDR1 MDHEN, CDR2 SYDVKM. The CDR3 DNA reads TGTGCCAGCAGTCAGGACAGCTTAATGGGCTACACCTTC. It translates to CASSQDSLMGYTF.

This chain uses TRBV4-3 with TRBJ2-1; 8 nucleotides match TRBD2. With 0 bases clipped from V and 4 bases from J, the junction kept 5 bases outside the gene matches. CDR1 is LGHNA, CDR2 YSLEER, per germline. This CDR3 contains 16 residues. CDR3 region: CASSQEYGRGYNEQFF. The CDR3 DNA follows: TGCGCCAGCAGCCAAGAATACGGGAGGGGTTACAATGAGCAGTTCTTC.

The DNA for the CDR3 is TGTGCCAGCAGCTTAGGTGGACTAGCGTTCTACGAGCAGTACTTC. This gives the protein CASSLGGLAFYEQYF. The chain has TRBV7-9 and TRBJ2-7; 9 positions match TRBD2. Germline V gene data show CDR1 as SEHNR and CDR2 as FQNEAQ (reference sequence). V lost 1 base to trimming and J lost 3 bases; unmatched junction nucleotides: 4. This CDR3 region has 15 residues.